These T cell receptor beta chains were read from a single sample in a study of shared clonotypes between healthy human individuals. Clones were sequenced by immunoSEQ multiplex PCR, and TCRdb holds only the in-frame ones, with some missing. The sample holds about 2,200,000 clones; approximately 94% are singletons and the top ten take roughly 1.7%. The specimen sequenced was naive CD8+ T cells from PBMCs. Every receptor here comes from a man between 18 and 35 years old in good health. Some clones in this sample may be carry-over from other donors' samples. CDR3s include the opening cysteine and the closing phenylalanine or tryptophan. Clone size is not always given. Where it is, it says once, few, many or a class for expanded clones.

J gene | clone size | V gene | CDR3 protein
TRBJ1-2 | NA | TRBV10-2 | CASSETRGLNYGYTF
TRBJ2-2 | NA | TRBV25-1 | CASSEPGLAIVGTGELFF
TRBJ2-7 | NA | TRBV5-1 | CASSLDGQGAGLWFEQYF
TRBJ2-7 | few | TRBV7-9 | CASSPGQGYEQYF
TRBJ1-5 | once | TRBV12-2 | CATKAWDYWKAQHF
TRBJ1-2 | NA | TRBV11-2 | CASSFGALNYGYTF
TRBJ2-3 | NA | TRBV5-1 | CASMGQGPDTQYF
TRBJ2-7 | NA | TRBV5-6 | CASNLGRGTISYEQYF
TRBJ2-6 | NA | TRBV29-1 | CSVAGGSGANVLTF
TRBJ2-1 | NA | TRBV27 | CASSSGQGAFDEQFF
TRBJ2-1 | NA | TRBV18 | CASSPSQGRVNEQFF
TRBJ1-1 | NA | TRBV11-3 | CASSLAGGNTEAFF
TRBJ2-2 | NA | TRBV9 | CASGQNTGELFF
TRBJ2-2 | NA | TRBV7-9 | CASRNTGELFF
TRBJ2-6 | NA | TRBV4-3 | CASSQVRQGALSGANVLTF
TRBJ1-2 | NA | TRBV11-1 | CASSPNGVYGYTF
TRBJ2-7 | once | TRBV27 | CASSIGRGYEQYF
TRBJ1-1 | NA | TRBV7-9 | CASSSRHHRNTEAFF
TRBJ1-2 | NA | TRBV30 | CAWSVLRDYGYTF
TRBJ1-2 | NA | TRBV6-5 | CASSYSEGDYGYTF
TRBJ2-1 | once | TRBV7-8 | CASSLGSGRTYNEQFF
TRBJ1-1 | NA | TRBV7-9 | CASSAMGMAFF
TRBJ2-2 | once | TRBV27 | CASRQAGTGELFF
TRBJ1-2 | NA | TRBV19 | CASSPRADYGYTF
TRBJ2-7 | NA | TRBV15 | CATSRTSGAYEQYF
TRBJ2-1 | NA | TRBV27 | CASSDYNEQFF
TRBJ2-1 | NA | TRBV10-1 | CASSETLAVGGNEQFF
TRBJ1-1 | NA | TRBV5-5 | CASSGELWGLTNTEAFF
TRBJ2-2 | NA | TRBV4-2 | CASSHPEVSGELFF